The rows below give T cell receptor beta chains drawn from one sample of a study of shared clonotypes between healthy human individuals. The data were produced by immunoSEQ multiplex PCR, yet TCRdb's version contains in-frame clones alone and is incomplete. The sample holds 450,000 to 500,000 clones, approximately 84% seen once. Sequenced material: PBMCs. These receptors originate from a woman in her forties in good health. Some clones in this sample may be carry-over from other donors' samples. Each CDR3 is given with its conserved first and last residue. The order of the fields is J gene, clone size, D gene, V gene, CDR3 DNA, CDR3 protein. A D gene is named only where the DNA matches it firmly. For some rows the clone size is stated as once, few or many, or as a class when expanded; others skip it.

J: TRBJ1-1
size: NA
D: TRBD1
V: TRBV29-1
DNA: TGCAGCGCAGGACAGGGCCACACTGAAGCTTTCTTT
CDR3: CSAGQGHTEAFF

J: TRBJ1-1
size: many
D: TRBD1
V: TRBV7-8
DNA: TGTGCCAGCAGCTGGACAGGGAACACTGAAGCTTTCTTT
CDR3: CASSWTGNTEAFF

J: TRBJ2-7
size: NA
D: TRBD2
V: TRBV28
DNA: TGTGCCAGCAGCTCCTTAGCGGGAGGACAACGGGGGTACTTC
CDR3: CASSSLAGGQRGYF

J: TRBJ2-3
size: NA
D: NA
V: TRBV5-1
DNA: TGCGCCAGCAGGGAAAGTACAGATACGCAGTATTTT
CDR3: CASRESTDTQYF

J: TRBJ1-1
size: NA
D: TRBD1
V: TRBV19
DNA: TGTGCCAGTAGTATAATGGTCGGGACAGGGAAGAACACTGAAGCTTTCTTT
CDR3: CASSIMVGTGKNTEAFF

J: TRBJ1-2
size: NA
D: NA
V: TRBV5-1
DNA: TGCGCCAGCAGCTTGGATATAACAGGGAGGTACTATGGCTACACCTTC
CDR3: CASSLDITGRYYGYTF

J: TRBJ2-7
size: few
D: NA
V: TRBV6-6
DNA: TGTGCCAGCAGTCTGGTCTACGAGCAGTACTTC
CDR3: CASSLVYEQYF

J: TRBJ2-7
size: NA
D: TRBD1
V: TRBV6-5
DNA: TGTGCCAGCAGGCCTCGTAGACAGGGGGGGTACGAGCAGTACTTC
CDR3: CASRPRRQGGYEQYF

J: TRBJ1-2
size: NA
D: NA
V: TRBV28
DNA: TGTGCCAGCAGGTCGGGTTGGACAGAGGATGGCTACACCTTC
CDR3: CASRSGWTEDGYTF

J: TRBJ2-3
size: NA
D: TRBD2
V: TRBV7-3
DNA: TGTGCCAGCAGCTTAAAGCGGGAGGGTTACACTATGGATTTT
CDR3: CASSLKREGYTMDF

J: TRBJ1-4
size: NA
D: NA
V: TRBV30
DNA: TGTGCCTGGAGTGTCAGTAATGAAAAACTGTTTTTT
CDR3: CAWSVSNEKLFF

J: TRBJ1-3
size: NA
D: NA
V: TRBV5-5
DNA: TGTGCCAGCAGATCGGGGGCGTCAGGAAACACCATATATTTT
CDR3: CASRSGASGNTIYF

J: TRBJ1-4
size: NA
D: NA
V: TRBV7-2
DNA: TGTGCCAGCAGCACGCAGGGACCTTATGAAAAACTGTTTTTT
CDR3: CASSTQGPYEKLFF

J: TRBJ2-6
size: NA
D: NA
V: TRBV28
DNA: TGTGCCAGCAGCCGAGCCATCTCTGGGGCCAACGTCCTGACTTTC
CDR3: CASSRAISGANVLTF

J: TRBJ2-1
size: NA
D: TRBD2
V: TRBV5-1
DNA: TGCGCCAGCAGCTTGGATATTAGCGGGACCTACAATGAGCAGTTCTTC
CDR3: CASSLDISGTYNEQFF

J: TRBJ1-3
size: NA
D: NA
V: TRBV11-3
DNA: TGTGCCAGCAGCAGAGGGGGTTCTGGAAACACCATATATTTT
CDR3: CASSRGGSGNTIYF

J: TRBJ2-3
size: NA
D: NA
V: TRBV11-2
DNA: TGTGCCAGCAGCTTAGTTGGCGGTAGCACAGATACGCAGTATTTT
CDR3: CASSLVGGSTDTQYF

J: TRBJ1-1
size: NA
D: TRBD1
V: TRBV2
DNA: TGTGCCAGCAGTTTCAGGGGGACCAACACTGAAGCTTTCTTT
CDR3: CASSFRGTNTEAFF

J: TRBJ1-2
size: NA
D: NA
V: TRBV6-6
DNA: TGTGCCAGCAGTTCGGGCGCTAACTATGGCTACACCTTC
CDR3: CASSSGANYGYTF

J: TRBJ2-3
size: NA
D: TRBD1
V: TRBV19
DNA: TGTGCCAGTAGGACCGGGACAGGGGGCTCAGATACGCAGTATTTT
CDR3: CASRTGTGGSDTQYF

J: TRBJ2-1
size: NA
D: NA
V: TRBV7-3
DNA: TGTGCCAGCAGCTTAGTGGGTACATCTCCGGGAAATGAGCAGTTCTTC
CDR3: CASSLVGTSPGNEQFF

J: TRBJ2-5
size: NA
D: TRBD2
V: TRBV5-1
DNA: TGCGCCAGCAGCTCGGGACTAGCGGGATTAGAGACCCAGTACTTC
CDR3: CASSSGLAGLETQYF

J: TRBJ2-1
size: NA
D: NA
V: TRBV5-8
DNA: TGTGCCAGCAGCAGTAGGATCTATGAGCAGTTCTTC
CDR3: CASSSRIYEQFF

J: TRBJ1-2
size: NA
D: NA
V: TRBV27
DNA: TGTGCCAGCAGTTTACTTGTTAACAGGGATCGGAAGCCGTATGGCTACACCTTC
CDR3: CASSLLVNRDRKPYGYTF

J: TRBJ2-5
size: NA
D: NA
V: TRBV25-1
DNA: TGTGCCAGCAGTGGGGGTCAAGAGACCCAGTACTTC
CDR3: CASSGGQETQYF

J: TRBJ2-7
size: NA
D: NA
V: TRBV7-8
DNA: TGTGCCAGCAGCTTACTAAGAGGGGCCCACGAGCAGTACTTC
CDR3: CASSLLRGAHEQYF

J: TRBJ2-3
size: many
D: TRBD2
V: TRBV28
DNA: TGTGCCAGCAGCCCGGGACTAGCGGGCGATACGCAGTATTTT
CDR3: CASSPGLAGDTQYF

J: TRBJ1-2
size: NA
D: TRBD1
V: TRBV5-4
DNA: TGTGCCAGCAGCACCGCAGGGGGACAGTATGGCTACACCTTC
CDR3: CASSTAGGQYGYTF

J: TRBJ1-2
size: NA
D: TRBD1
V: TRBV19
DNA: TGTGCCAGTAGGACTGCGGACAGGGATGGCTACACCTTC
CDR3: CASRTADRDGYTF

J: TRBJ1-2
size: NA
D: TRBD1
V: TRBV7-3
DNA: TGTGCCAGCAGCTTAAGGGGACAGGGAGAGGGTGGCTACACCTTC
CDR3: CASSLRGQGEGGYTF